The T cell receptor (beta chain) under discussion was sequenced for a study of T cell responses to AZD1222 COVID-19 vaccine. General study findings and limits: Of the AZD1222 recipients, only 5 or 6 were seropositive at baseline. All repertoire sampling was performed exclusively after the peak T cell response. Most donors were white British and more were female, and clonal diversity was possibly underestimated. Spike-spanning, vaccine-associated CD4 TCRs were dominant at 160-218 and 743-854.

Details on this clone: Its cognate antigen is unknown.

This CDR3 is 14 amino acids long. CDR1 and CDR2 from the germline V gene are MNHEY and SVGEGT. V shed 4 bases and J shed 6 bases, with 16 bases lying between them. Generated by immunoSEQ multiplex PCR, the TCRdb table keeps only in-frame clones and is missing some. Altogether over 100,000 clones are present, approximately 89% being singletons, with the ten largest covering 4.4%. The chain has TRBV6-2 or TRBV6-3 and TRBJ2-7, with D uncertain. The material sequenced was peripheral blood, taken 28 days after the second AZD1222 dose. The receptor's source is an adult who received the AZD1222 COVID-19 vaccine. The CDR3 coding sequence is TGTGCCAGCAGTTTTTCTCCCCCCCAAACCGAGCAGTACTTC. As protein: CASSFSPPQTEQYF.